This TCR beta chain was documented in a study of T cell responses to AZD1222 COVID-19 vaccine. Study in general: Timing groups of about 4 and about 12 weeks for second doses were pooled. Study outcomes and limitations: Clonal diversity may have been underestimated, and the donors were mostly white British, with more females than males. An increase in Spike-specific TCR breadth and depth was observed after two AZD1222 doses. Nearly half of the spike-specific TCRs reportedly recognize variant regions that carry no mutations.

With regard to this clone: Its antigen is not known.

TCRdb keeps only in-frame clones here, not all; method: immunoSEQ multiplex PCR. The sample lists 85,000 to 100,000 clones, roughly 80% occurring once. Germline CDR1 reads LNHDA; CDR2 reads SQIVND (reference sequence). The ends were cut back, 10 bases at V and 6 bases at J, with 21 bases in the middle. This CDR3 region has 15 residues. This receptor was obtained from an adult in good health. The chain employs TRBV19 and TRBJ2-2; possible D gene TRBD2, 6 bases. The source was peripheral blood, collected on day 0 of AZD1222 vaccination. The CDR3 DNA reads as TGTGCCACGGGAGAGAGTAGCGTCACACCCGGGGAGCTGTTTTTT. This gives the protein CATGESSVTPGELFF.